Detailed here is one T cell receptor beta chain. The sample is drawn from a study of OX40 agonist ivuxolimab in advanced cancers. Sequenced by immunoSEQ multiplex PCR; TCRdb stores in-frame clones only, minus some. The sample lists about 100,000 clones; 85% to 90% were seen once. CDR3 size: 19 residues. With 1 base clipped from V and 2 bases from J, the junction kept 11 bases outside the gene matches. The chain employs TRBV23-1 and TRBJ2-1; the match to TRBD2 covers 10 bases. TRBV23-1 is an ORF, with its function uncertain. The sequenced sample was CD4+ or CD8+ T cells sorted from blood, obtained in a trial of the OX40 agonist ivuxolimab. The clonotype comes from an adult with an advanced solid tumor such as melanoma, head and neck, liver or kidney cancer. The CDR3 sequence is CASSQWIRTLAGAYNEQFF. DNA for the CDR3: TGCGCCAGCAGTCAATGGATCAGGACCCTAGCGGGAGCCTACAATGAGCAGTTCTTC.